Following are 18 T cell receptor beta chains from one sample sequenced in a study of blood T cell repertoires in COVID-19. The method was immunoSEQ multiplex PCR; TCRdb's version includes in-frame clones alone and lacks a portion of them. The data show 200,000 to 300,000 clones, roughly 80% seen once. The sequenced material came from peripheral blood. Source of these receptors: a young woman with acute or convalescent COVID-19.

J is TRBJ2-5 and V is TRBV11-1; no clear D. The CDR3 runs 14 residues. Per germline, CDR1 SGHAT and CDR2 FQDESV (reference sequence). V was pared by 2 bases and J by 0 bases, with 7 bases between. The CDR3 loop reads CASSLSVYQETQYF. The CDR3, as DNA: TGTGCCAGCAGCTTATCCGTGTACCAAGAGACCCAGTACTTC.

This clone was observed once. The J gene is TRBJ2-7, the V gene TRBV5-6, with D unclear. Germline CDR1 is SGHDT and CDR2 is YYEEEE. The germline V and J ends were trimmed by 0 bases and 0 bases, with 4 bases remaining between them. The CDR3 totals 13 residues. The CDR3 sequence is CASSLGSSYEQYF. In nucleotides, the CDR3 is TGTGCCAGCAGCTTGGGCAGCTCCTACGAGCAGTACTTC.

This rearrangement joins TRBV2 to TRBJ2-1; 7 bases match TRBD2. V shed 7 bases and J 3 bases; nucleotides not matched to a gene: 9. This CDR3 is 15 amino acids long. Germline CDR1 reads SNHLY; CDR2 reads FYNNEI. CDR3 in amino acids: CASMDLGGSYNEQFF. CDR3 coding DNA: TGTGCCAGCATGGACCTGGGCGGGAGCTACAATGAGCAGTTCTTC. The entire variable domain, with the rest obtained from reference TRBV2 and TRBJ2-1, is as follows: EPEVTQTPSHQVTQMGQEVILRCVPISNHLYFYWYRQILGQKVEFLVSFYNNEISEKSEIFDDQFSVERPDGSNFTLKIRSTKLEDSAMYFCASMDLGGSYNEQFFGPGTRLTVL.

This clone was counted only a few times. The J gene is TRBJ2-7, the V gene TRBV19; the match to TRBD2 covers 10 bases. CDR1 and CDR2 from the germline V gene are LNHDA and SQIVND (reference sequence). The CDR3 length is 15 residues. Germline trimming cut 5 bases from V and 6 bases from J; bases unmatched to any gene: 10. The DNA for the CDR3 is TGTGCCAGTAGTGGGCTAGCGGGAGTTTGGGCCGAGCAGTACTTC. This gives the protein CASSGLAGVWAEQYF.

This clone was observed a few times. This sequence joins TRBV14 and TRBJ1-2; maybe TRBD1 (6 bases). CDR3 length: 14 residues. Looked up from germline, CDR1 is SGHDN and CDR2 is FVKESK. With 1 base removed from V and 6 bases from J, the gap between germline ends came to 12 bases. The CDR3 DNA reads TGTGCCAGCAGCCAAGTCAGGGCAGGGGATGGCTACACCTTC. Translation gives CASSQVRAGDGYTF.

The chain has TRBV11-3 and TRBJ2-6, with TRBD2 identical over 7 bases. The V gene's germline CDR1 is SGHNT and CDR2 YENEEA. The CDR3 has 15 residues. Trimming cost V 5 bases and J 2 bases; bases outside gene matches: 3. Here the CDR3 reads CASSPAGAGANVLTF. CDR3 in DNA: TGTGCCAGCAGCCCGGCGGGGGCTGGGGCCAACGTCCTGACTTTC.

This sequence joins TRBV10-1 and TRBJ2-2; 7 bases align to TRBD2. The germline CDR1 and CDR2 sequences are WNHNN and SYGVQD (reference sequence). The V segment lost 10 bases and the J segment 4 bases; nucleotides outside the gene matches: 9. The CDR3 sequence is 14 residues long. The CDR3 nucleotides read TGCGCCACAGGGCCTAGCGGCGGCACCGGGGAGCTGTTTTTT. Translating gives CATGPSGGTGELFF.

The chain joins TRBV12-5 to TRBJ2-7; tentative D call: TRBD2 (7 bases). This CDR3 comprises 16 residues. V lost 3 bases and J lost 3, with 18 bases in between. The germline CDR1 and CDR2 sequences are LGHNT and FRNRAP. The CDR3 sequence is CASGFHLGGALYEQYF. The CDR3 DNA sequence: TGTGCTAGTGGTTTTCACCTGGGGGGGGCCCTCTACGAGCAGTACTTC.

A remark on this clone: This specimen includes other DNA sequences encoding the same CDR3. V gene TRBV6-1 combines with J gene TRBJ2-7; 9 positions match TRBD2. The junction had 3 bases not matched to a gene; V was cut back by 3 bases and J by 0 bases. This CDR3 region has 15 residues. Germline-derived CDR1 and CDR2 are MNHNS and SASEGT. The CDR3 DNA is TGTGCCAGCAGTGAGGAGACTAGCGGCTCCTACGAGCAGTACTTC. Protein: CASSEETSGSYEQYF.

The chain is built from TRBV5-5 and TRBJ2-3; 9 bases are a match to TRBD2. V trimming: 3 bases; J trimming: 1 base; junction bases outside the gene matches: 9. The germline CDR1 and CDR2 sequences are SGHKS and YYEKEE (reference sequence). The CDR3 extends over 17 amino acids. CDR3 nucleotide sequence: TGTGCCAGCAGCTCCCAGGTAGCGGGAGTAGGCACAGATACGCAGTATTTT. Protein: CASSSQVAGVGTDTQYF.

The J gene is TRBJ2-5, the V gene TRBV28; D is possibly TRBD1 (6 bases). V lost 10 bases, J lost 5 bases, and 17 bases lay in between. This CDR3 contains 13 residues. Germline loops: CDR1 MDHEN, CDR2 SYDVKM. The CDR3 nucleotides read TGTGCCACGTTACAGGGTGGCGGTGAGACCCAGTACTTC. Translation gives CATLQGGGETQYF. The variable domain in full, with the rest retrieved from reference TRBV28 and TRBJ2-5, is DVKVTQSSRYLVKRTGEKVFLECVQDMDHENMFWYRQDPGLGLRLIYFSYDVKMKEKGDIPEGYSVSREKKERFSLILESASTNQTSMYLCATLQGGGETQYFGPGTRLLVL.

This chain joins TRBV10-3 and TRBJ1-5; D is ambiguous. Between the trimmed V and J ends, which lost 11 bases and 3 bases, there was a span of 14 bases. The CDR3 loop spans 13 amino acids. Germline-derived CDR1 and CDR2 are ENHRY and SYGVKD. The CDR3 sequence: CAQEAGNNQPQHF. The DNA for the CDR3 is TGTGCCCAGGAGGCGGGAAACAATCAGCCCCAGCATTTT.

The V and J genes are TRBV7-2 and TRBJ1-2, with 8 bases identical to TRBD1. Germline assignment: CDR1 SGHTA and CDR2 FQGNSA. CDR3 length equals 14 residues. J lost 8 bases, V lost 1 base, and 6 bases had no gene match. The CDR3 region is CASSLGGQGRGYTF. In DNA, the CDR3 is TGTGCCAGCAGCTTAGGAGGACAGGGTAGAGGCTACACCTTC.

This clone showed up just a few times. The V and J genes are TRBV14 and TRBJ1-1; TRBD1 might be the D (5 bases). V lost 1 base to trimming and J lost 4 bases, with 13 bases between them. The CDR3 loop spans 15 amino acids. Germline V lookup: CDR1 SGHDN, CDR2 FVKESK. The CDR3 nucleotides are TGTGCCAGCAGCCAAGTTGCCGGGGGGGGCACTGAAGCTTTCTTT. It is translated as CASSQVAGGGTEAFF.

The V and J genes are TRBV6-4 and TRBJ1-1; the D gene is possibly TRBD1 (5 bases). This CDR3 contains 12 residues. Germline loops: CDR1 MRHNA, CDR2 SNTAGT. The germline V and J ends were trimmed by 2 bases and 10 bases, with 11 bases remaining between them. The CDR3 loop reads CASSDNQGAAFF. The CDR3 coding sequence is TGTGCCAGCAGTGACAATCAGGGTGCAGCTTTCTTT.

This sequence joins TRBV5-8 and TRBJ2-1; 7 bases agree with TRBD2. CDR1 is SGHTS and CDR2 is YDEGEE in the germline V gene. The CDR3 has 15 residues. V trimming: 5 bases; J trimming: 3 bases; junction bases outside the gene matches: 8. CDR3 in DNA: TGTGCCAGCAGTCAAAGCGGGACCAACTACAATGAGCAGTTCTTC. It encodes CASSQSGTNYNEQFF. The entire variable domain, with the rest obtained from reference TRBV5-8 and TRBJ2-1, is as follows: EAGVTQSPTHLIKTRGQQATLRCSPISGHTSVYWYQQALGLGLQFLLWYDEGEERNRGNFPPRFSGRQFPNYSSELNVNALELEDSALYLCASSQSGTNYNEQFFGPGTRLTVL.

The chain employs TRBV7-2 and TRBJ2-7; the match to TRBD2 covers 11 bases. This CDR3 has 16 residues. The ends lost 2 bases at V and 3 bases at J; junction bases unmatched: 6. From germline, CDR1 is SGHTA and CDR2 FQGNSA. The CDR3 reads CASSLLAGGQNYEQYF. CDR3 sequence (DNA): TGTGCCAGCAGCTTATTAGCGGGAGGGCAAAACTACGAGCAGTACTTC.

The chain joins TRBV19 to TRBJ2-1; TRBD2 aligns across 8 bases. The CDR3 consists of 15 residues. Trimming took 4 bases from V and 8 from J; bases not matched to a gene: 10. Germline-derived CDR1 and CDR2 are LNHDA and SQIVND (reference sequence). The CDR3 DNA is TGTGCCAGTAGTACACCGGGACTAGTAGGCGATGAGCAGTTCTTC. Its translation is CASSTPGLVGDEQFF.